What follows are 17 T cell receptor beta chains derived from one specimen sequenced in a study of T-cell reconstitution after alpha-beta-depleted transplantation in children. During its preparation, the TCRbeta library received unique molecular identifiers. One entry per CDR3 protein, called by TCRdb with MiXCR from the PCR reads. This sample has 84,000 or so distinct CDR3 sequences; about 16% occur once, and the top ten carry 15% to 20%. The starting material was PBMCs, mostly from graft donor cells, obtained 180 days after TCRalphabeta/CD19-depleted stem cell transplant. The receptors come from a male patient between 2 and 10 years old who had a stem cell transplant for acute lymphoblastic leukemia, so the T cells may come from the graft donor.

This clonotype was counted between two and nine times. CDR3 in DNA: TGCGCCAGCAGCCAAGACCTTTTTAGGAAGAGCTCCTACGAGCAGTACTTC. Translation: CASSQDLFRKSSYEQYF. The chain links TRBV4-3 to TRBJ2-7, with D unclear. Deletions cut 0 bases from V and 0 bases from J, with 15 bases between. This CDR3 has 17 amino acids. Germline V gene sequence: CDR1 LGHNA, CDR2 YSLEER.

This clonotype has a handful of counts. This rearrangement joins TRBV7-9 to TRBJ2-7; the D gene could be TRBD1 or TRBD2 (5 bases each). The CDR3 has 15 amino acids. V was cut by 5 bases and J by 2 bases, with 16 bases left in between. Germline V gene data show CDR1 as SEHNR and CDR2 as FQNEAQ (reference sequence). CDR3 DNA: TGTGCCAGCAGCCCCATTGGGGACGTAGCCTACGAGCAGTACTTC. It is translated as CASSPIGDVAYEQYF.

In this sample, this clonotype turned up many times. V usage is TRBV21-1 and J usage is TRBJ2-2; the table's D call TRBD1 went unverified against the DNA. TRBV21-1 is a pseudogene locus. This CDR3 is 17 amino acids long. CDR3 sequence: CASSSGTGGSNTGELFF. CDR3 nucleotides: TGTGCCAGCAGTTCCGGGACAGGGGGTTCGAACACCGGGGAGCTGTTTTTT.

This clonotype was found a few times. The chain carries TRBV11-2 and TRBJ2-5; D is ambiguous. Between the trimmed V and J ends, which lost 0 bases and 7 bases, there was a span of 6 bases. Germline V gene sequence: CDR1 SGHAT, CDR2 FQNNGV. The CDR3 length is 12 residues. The CDR3 protein is CASSLDRVTQYF. The CDR3, as DNA: TGTGCCAGCAGCTTAGATAGGGTGACCCAGTACTTC. The whole variable domain, remainder taken from reference TRBV11-2 and TRBJ2-5, is EAGVAQSPRYKIIEKRQSVAFWCNPISGHATLYWYQQILGQGPKLLIQFQNNGVVDDSQLPKDRFSAERLKGVDSTLKIQPAKLEDSAVYLCASSLDRVTQYFGPGTRLLVL.

This clonotype was picked up a small number of times. The chain has TRBV6-5 and TRBJ2-7, with unresolved D. Germline lookup yields CDR1 MNHEY and CDR2 SVGAGI. This CDR3 is built from 15 residues. The V gene lost 0 bases and the J gene lost 5 bases, with 14 bases spanning the gap. CDR3 bases: TGTGCCAGCAGTTACTCGAATCTCGGAAGAGACGAGCAGTACTTC. Amino acid sequence: CASSYSNLGRDEQYF.

This clonotype was picked up many times. The chain uses TRBV28 and TRBJ1-1, with a tentative D call TRBD1 (6 bases). Trimming shortened V by 4 bases and J by 3 bases, and 12 bases separated the two germline ends. The CDR3 extends over 14 amino acids. CDR1 MDHEN and CDR2 SYDVKM come from the germline V gene. The CDR3 protein is CASSWGGLYTEAFF. Written as DNA, the CDR3 is TGTGCCAGCAGTTGGGGGGGGCTGTACACTGAAGCTTTCTTT.

This clonotype was counted only a few times. The chain couples TRBV20-1 to TRBJ2-7, with D perhaps TRBD2 (5 bases). Trimming took 0 bases from V and 3 from J, leaving 9 bases between them. Looked up from germline, CDR1 is DFQATT and CDR2 is SNEGSKA (reference sequence). The CDR3 sequence is 13 residues long. The CDR3 here is CSARDNGGYEQYF. For the CDR3, the DNA is TGCAGTGCTAGAGATAACGGAGGCTACGAGCAGTACTTC.

This rearrangement joins TRBV30 to TRBJ1-2; maybe TRBD1 (5 bases). Germline CDR1 GTSNPN, CDR2 SVGIG (reference sequence). The length of the CDR3 is 12 residues. The V end was cut by 8 bases, the J end by 2 bases, with 12 bases between. The CDR3: CARDRGNYGYTF. In DNA, the CDR3 is TGTGCCAGGGACCGTGGAAACTATGGCTACACCTTC.

The chain employs TRBV6-2 or TRBV6-3 and TRBJ2-1; D is possibly TRBD2 (6 bases). CDR3 length: 20 amino acids. The germline V and J ends were trimmed by 2 bases and 0 bases, with 23 bases remaining between them. Germline assignment: CDR1 MNHEY and CDR2 SVGEGT. The CDR3 sequence: CASSYLPPGERQSSYNEQFF. CDR3 sequence (DNA): TGTGCCAGCAGTTACCTCCCTCCGGGGGAGCGGCAGAGCTCCTACAATGAGCAGTTCTTC.

This rearrangement joins TRBV20-1 to TRBJ1-3; D not resolved. The germline V and J ends were trimmed by 0 bases and 2 bases, with 14 bases remaining between them. Germline V gene sequence: CDR1 DFQATT, CDR2 SNEGSKA (reference sequence). The CDR3 consists of 16 residues. CDR3 amino acids: CSARDQGRRPGNTIYF. The CDR3 DNA reads TGCAGTGCTAGAGATCAAGGGCGAAGGCCTGGAAACACCATATATTTT.

This chain joins TRBV15 and TRBJ2-5; D is possibly TRBD2 (6 bases). The length of the CDR3 is 14 residues. Trimming took 5 bases from V and 5 from J, leaving 15 bases between them. Per germline, CDR1 LNHNV and CDR2 YYDKDF (reference sequence). CDR3 residues: CATSPGGGRETQYF. The CDR3, as DNA: TGTGCCACCAGCCCCGGTGGGGGGAGGGAGACCCAGTACTTC.

The chain couples TRBV12-3 or TRBV12-4 to TRBJ2-1; 11 nucleotides agree with TRBD2. V gave up 2 bases and J gave up 5 bases; unmatched junction bases: 2. The CDR3 is 15 residues long. For the CDR3, the DNA is TGTGCCAGCAGTTTACTAGCGGGGGGTGACAATGAGCAGTTCTTC. Its protein is CASSLLAGGDNEQFF.

This clonotype was counted at least ten times. The chain has TRBV6-5 and TRBJ1-4, with D unclear. Per germline, CDR1 MNHEY and CDR2 SVGAGI. The CDR3 consists of 17 residues. V gave up 2 bases and J gave up 0 bases, with 13 bases separating them. CDR3 protein: CASSYPIDSATNEKLFF. The CDR3 DNA sequence: TGTGCCAGCAGTTACCCGATAGACTCTGCAACTAATGAAAAACTGTTTTTT.

The chain links TRBV4-2 to TRBJ2-1; 9 bases map to TRBD2. J was trimmed by 4 bases and V by 1 base; bases with no gene match: 11. Per the germline V gene, CDR1 is LGHNA and CDR2 is YNFKEQ. CDR3 size: 18 residues. This chain's CDR3 is CASSQGNLAGALYNEQFF. The CDR3 coding sequence is TGTGCCAGCAGCCAAGGAAATTTAGCGGGGGCCTTATACAATGAGCAGTTCTTC.

This rearrangement joins TRBV20-1 to TRBJ1-5; D remains unclear. Per the germline V gene, CDR1 is DFQATT and CDR2 is SNEGSKA (reference sequence). This CDR3 has 13 amino acids. The V end lost 7 bases, the J end lost 6 bases, and 16 bases lay between the germline ends. For the CDR3, the DNA is TGCAGTGTACCGGAGCTGAAGAGTCAGCCCCAGCATTTT. This sequence encodes CSVPELKSQPQHF.

This clonotype was observed a few times. Here the CDR3 reads CSVEKTDSSYEQYF. CDR3 DNA sequence: TGCAGCGTAGAAAAGACAGACAGCTCCTACGAGCAGTACTTC. V gene TRBV29-1 combines with J gene TRBJ2-7; a weak D match, TRBD1 (5 bases). This CDR3 has 14 residues. V was clipped by 6 bases and J by 0 bases, with 15 bases between them. In germline, CDR1 is SQVTM, CDR2 ANQGSEA.

In regard to this clonotype: Because the CDR3 is missing its conserved closing phenylalanine or tryptophan, this is likely a read error. The V call is TRBV20-1, the J call TRBJ1-4; TRBD1 agrees at 7 bases. J lost 7 bases, V lost 6 bases, and 11 bases had no gene match. CDR3 length: 14 residues. Germline V gene sequence: CDR1 DFQATT, CDR2 SNEGSKA (reference sequence). The CDR3, as DNA: TGCAGTGCCCGGAAGGGGGCTCTTAGTGAAAAACTGTTTTCT. Its translation: CSARKGALSEKLFS.